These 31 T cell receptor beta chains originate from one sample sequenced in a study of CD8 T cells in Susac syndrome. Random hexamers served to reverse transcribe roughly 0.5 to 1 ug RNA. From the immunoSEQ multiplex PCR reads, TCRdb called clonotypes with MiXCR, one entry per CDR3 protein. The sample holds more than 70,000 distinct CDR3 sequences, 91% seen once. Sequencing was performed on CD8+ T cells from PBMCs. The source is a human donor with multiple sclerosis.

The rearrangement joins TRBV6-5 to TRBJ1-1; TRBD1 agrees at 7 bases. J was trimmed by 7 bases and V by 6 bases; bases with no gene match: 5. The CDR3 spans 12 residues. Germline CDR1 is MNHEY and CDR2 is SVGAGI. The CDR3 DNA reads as TGTGCCAGCAGGAAACAGGGGCTTGAAGCTTTCTTT. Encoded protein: CASRKQGLEAFF.

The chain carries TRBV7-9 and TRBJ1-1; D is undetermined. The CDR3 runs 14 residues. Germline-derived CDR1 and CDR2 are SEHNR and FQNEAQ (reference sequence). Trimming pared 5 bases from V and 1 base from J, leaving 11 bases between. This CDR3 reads CASSPWEKNTEAFF. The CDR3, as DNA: TGTGCCAGCAGCCCTTGGGAGAAGAACACTGAAGCTTTCTTT.

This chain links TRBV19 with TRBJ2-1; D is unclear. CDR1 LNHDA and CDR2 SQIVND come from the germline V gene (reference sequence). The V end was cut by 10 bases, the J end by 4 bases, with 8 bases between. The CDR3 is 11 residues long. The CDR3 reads CATKRYNEQFF. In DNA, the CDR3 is TGTGCCACCAAAAGGTACAATGAGCAGTTCTTC.

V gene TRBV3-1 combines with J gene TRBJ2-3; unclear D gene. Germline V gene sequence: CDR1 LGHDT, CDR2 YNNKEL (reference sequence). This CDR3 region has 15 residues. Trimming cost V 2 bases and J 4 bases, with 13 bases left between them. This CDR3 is CASSQYRLSADTQYF. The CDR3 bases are TGTGCCAGCAGCCAATACAGATTGAGTGCAGATACGCAGTATTTT.

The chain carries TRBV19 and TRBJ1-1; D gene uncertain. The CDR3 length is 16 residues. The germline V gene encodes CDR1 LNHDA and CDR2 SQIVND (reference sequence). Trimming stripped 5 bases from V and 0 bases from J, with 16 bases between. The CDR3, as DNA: TGTGCCAGTAGTCCCGGGGAGGGCCCCTTGAACACTGAAGCTTTCTTT. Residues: CASSPGEGPLNTEAFF.

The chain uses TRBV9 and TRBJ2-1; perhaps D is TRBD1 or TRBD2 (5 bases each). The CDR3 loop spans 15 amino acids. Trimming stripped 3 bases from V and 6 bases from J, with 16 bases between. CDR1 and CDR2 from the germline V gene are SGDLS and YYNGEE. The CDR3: CASSAGLSEGNEQFF. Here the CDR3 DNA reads TGTGCCAGCAGCGCGGGGCTATCCGAGGGCAATGAGCAGTTCTTC.

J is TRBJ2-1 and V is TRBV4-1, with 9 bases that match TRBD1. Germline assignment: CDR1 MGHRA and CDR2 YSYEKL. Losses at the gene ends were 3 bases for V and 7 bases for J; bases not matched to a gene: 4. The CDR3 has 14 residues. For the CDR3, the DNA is TGCGCCAGCAGCCAGAACAGGGGGCGGAATGAGCAGTTCTTC. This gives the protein CASSQNRGRNEQFF.

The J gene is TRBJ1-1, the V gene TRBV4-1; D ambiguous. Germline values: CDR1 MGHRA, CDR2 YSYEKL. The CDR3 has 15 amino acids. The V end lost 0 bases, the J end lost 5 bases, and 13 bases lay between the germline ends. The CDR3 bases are TGCGCCAGCAGCCAAGATGACCCCATTACAACTGAAGCTTTCTTT. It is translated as CASSQDDPITTEAFF.

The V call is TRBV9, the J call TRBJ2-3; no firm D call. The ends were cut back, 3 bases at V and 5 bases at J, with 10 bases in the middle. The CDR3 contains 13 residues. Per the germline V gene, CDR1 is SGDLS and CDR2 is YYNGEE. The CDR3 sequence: CASSGSTGDTQYF. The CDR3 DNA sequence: TGTGCCAGCAGCGGCTCTACGGGAGATACGCAGTATTTT.

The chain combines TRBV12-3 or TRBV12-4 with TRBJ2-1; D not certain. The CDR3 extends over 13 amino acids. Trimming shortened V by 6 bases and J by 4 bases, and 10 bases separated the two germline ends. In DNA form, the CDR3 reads TGTGCCAGCAGAAAGGACCTATACAATGAGCAGTTCTTC. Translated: CASRKDLYNEQFF.

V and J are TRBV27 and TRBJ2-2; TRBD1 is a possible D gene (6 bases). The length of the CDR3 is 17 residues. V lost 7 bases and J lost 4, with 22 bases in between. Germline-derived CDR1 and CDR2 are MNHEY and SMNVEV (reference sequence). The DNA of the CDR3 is TGTGCCAGCACCCGTTTAACCAACAGGGTGGGCACCGGGGAGCTGTTTTTT. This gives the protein CASTRLTNRVGTGELFF.

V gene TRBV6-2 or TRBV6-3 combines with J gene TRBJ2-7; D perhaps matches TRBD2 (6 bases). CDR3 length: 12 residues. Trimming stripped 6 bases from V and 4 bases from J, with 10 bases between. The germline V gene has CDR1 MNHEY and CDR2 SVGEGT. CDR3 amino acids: CASSRTTYEQYF. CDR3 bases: TGTGCCAGCAGCCGGACTACTTACGAGCAGTACTTC.

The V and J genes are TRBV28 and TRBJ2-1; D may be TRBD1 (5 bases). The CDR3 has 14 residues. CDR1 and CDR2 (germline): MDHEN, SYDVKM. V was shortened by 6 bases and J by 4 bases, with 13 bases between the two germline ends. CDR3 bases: TGTGCCAGCAGCCCAACTGACAGATACAATGAGCAGTTCTTC. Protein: CASSPTDRYNEQFF. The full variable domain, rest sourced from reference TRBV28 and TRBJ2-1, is DVKVTQSSRYLVKRTGEKVFLECVQDMDHENMFWYRQDPGLGLRLIYFSYDVKMKEKGDIPEGYSVSREKKERFSLILESASTNQTSMYLCASSPTDRYNEQFFGPGTRLTVL.

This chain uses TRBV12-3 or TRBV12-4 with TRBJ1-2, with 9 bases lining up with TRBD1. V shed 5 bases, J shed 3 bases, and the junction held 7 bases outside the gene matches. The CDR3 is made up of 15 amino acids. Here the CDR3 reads CASSGQGRDYYGYTF. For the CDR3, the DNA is TGTGCCAGCAGTGGACAGGGGAGGGACTACTATGGCTACACCTTC.

The CDR3 region is CASSYLDPGTGELFF. The CDR3 DNA is TGTGCCAGTTCCTACCTTGACCCAGGGACCGGGGAGCTGTTTTTT. J is TRBJ2-2 and V is TRBV19; maybe TRBD1 (5 bases). CDR1 and CDR2 (germline): LNHDA, SQIVND (reference sequence). The CDR3 spans 15 residues. V lost 8 bases, J lost 5 bases, and 18 bases lay in between.

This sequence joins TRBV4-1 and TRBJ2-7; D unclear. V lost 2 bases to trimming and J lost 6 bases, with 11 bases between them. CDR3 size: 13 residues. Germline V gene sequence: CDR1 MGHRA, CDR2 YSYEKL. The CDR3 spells CASSQYTVSEQYF. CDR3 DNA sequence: TGCGCCAGCAGCCAATATACAGTTTCCGAGCAGTACTTC.

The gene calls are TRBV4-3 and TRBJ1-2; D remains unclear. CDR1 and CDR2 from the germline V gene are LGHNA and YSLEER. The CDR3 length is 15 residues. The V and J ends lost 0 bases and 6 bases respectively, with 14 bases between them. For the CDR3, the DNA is TGCGCCAGCAGCCAAGAGTGGGCACAGAGAAATGGCTACACCTTC. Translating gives CASSQEWAQRNGYTF.

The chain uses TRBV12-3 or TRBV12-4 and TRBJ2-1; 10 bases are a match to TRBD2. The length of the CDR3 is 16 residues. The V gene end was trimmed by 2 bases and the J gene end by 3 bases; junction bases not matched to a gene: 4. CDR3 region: CASSLPPSGSYNEQFF. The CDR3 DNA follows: TGTGCCAGCAGTTTACCACCTAGCGGGAGCTACAATGAGCAGTTCTTC.

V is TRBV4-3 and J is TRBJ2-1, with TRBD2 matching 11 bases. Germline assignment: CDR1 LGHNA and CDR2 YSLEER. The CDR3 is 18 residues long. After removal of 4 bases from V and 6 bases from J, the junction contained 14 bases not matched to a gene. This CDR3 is CASSPNVQLAGAGNEQFF. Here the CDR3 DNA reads TGCGCCAGCAGCCCAAACGTGCAACTAGCGGGAGCTGGCAATGAGCAGTTCTTC.

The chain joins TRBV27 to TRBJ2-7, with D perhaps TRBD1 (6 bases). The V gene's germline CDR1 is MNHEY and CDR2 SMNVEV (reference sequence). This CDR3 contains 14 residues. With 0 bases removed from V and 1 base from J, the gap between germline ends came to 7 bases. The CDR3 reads CASSLSGTSYEQYF. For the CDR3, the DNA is TGTGCCAGCAGTTTATCCGGGACATCCTACGAGCAGTACTTC.

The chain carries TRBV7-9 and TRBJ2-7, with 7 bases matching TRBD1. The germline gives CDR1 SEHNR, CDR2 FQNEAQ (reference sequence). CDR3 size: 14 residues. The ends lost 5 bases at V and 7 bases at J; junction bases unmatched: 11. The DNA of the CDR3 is TGTGCCAGCAGCCCAGAGGGGACAGATATTGAGCAGTACTTC. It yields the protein CASSPEGTDIEQYF.

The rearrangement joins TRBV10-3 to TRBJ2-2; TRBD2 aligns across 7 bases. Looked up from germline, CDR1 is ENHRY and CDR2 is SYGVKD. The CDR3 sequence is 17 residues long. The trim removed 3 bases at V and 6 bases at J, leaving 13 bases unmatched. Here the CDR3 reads CAISDYGGSTPSGELFF. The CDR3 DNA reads TGTGCCATCAGTGATTACGGGGGGAGCACCCCTTCCGGGGAGCTGTTTTTT.

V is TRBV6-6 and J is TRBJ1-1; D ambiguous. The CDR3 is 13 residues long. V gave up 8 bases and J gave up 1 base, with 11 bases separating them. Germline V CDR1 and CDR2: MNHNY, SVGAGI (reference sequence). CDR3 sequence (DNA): TGTGCCAGCTTTTTGTGGGGGAACACTGAAGCTTTCTTT. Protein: CASFLWGNTEAFF.

CDR3 residues: CASSTFNHYGYTF. The CDR3 bases are TGTGCCAGCAGTACCTTCAACCACTATGGCTACACCTTC. The chain recombines TRBV12-3 or TRBV12-4 with TRBJ1-2; D call uncertain. The CDR3 loop spans 13 amino acids. V dropped 5 bases and J dropped 3 bases, with 10 bases sitting between them.

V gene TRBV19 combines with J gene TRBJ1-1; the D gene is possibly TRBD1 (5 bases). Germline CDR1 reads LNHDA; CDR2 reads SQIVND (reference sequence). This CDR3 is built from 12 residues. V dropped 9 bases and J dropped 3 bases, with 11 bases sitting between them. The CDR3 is CASGVGHTEAFF. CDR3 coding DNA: TGTGCCAGCGGGGTGGGGCACACTGAAGCTTTCTTT.

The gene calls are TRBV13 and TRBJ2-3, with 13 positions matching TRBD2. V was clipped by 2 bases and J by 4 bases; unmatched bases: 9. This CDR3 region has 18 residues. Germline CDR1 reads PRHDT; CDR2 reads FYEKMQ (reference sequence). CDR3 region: CASSLSPTSGRGADTQYF. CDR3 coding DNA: TGTGCCAGCAGCTTATCCCCTACTAGCGGGAGGGGTGCAGATACGCAGTATTTT.

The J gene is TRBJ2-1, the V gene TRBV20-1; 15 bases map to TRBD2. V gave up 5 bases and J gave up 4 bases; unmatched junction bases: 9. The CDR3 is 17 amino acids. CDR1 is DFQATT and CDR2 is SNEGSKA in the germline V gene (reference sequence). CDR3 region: CSAPGLAGGRGYNEQFF. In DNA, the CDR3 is TGCAGTGCTCCGGGACTAGCGGGAGGAAGGGGGTACAATGAGCAGTTCTTC.

The CDR3 DNA reads TGTGCCAGCAGCGCCACAAAGAATGAGCAGTTCTTC. Its translation is CASSATKNEQFF. The chain carries TRBV9 and TRBJ2-1; D remains unclear. CDR3 length equals 12 residues. The germline CDR1 and CDR2 sequences are SGDLS and YYNGEE. V was trimmed by 3 bases and J by 7 bases, leaving 8 bases between them. Full variable domain (rest looked up from reference TRBV9 and TRBJ2-1): DSGVTQTPKHLITATGQRVTLRCSPRSGDLSVYWYQQSLDQGLQFLIQYYNGEERAKGNILERFSAQQFPDLHSELNLSSLELGDSALYFCASSATKNEQFFGPGTRLTVL.

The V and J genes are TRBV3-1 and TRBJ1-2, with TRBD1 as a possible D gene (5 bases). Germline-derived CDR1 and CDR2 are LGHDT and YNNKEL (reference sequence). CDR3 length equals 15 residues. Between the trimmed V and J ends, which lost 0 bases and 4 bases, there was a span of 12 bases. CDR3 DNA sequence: TGTGCCAGCAGCCAAGACTTAGACAGACGCTATGGCTACACCTTC. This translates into CASSQDLDRRYGYTF.

The CDR3 DNA follows: TGTGCCAGCAGTTTGGTGGGGGCCGGAACCTACGAGCAGTACTTC. This gives the protein CASSLVGAGTYEQYF. The gene calls are TRBV27 and TRBJ2-7; D is perhaps TRBD1 (6 bases). The ends were cut back, 3 bases at V and 2 bases at J, with 14 bases in the middle. Germline V gene data show CDR1 as MNHEY and CDR2 as SMNVEV (reference sequence). The CDR3 loop spans 15 amino acids.

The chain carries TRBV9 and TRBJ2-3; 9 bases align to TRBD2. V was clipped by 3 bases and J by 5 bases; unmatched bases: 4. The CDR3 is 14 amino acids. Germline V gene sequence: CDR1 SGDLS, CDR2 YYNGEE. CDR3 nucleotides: TGTGCCAGCAGCGGCGGGGGGGCGATAGATACGCAGTATTTT. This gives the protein CASSGGGAIDTQYF.